This T cell receptor (beta chain) derives from a study of T cells in women clearing cervical HPV infection. Concerning this clone itself: The sequenced fragment ends 3 residues before the CDR3 boundary, so the rest is inferred from the germline J gene.

The CDR3 extends over 13 amino acids. Germline CDR1 reads MNHEY; CDR2 reads SVGEGT. V was trimmed by 4 bases and J by 9 bases, leaving 13 bases between them. Only in-frame clones appear in the TCRdb table, and some are missing; sequencing was by immunoSEQ multiplex PCR. The sample features under 50,000 clones, with 6.4% in its top ten. The sequence came from a woman aged 18-70 years with a cervical HPV16 infection that either progressed to CIN3+ or cleared (not recorded which). Sequencing was done on a sample of blood buffy coat. The V call is TRBV6-2 or TRBV6-3, the J call TRBJ2-1, with a tentative D call TRBD2 (6 bases). CDR3 protein: CASSSTVGGEQFF. Partial CDR3 DNA: TGTGCCAGCAGTTCGACCGTCGGGGGTGAG.